The 26 T cell receptor beta chains below were found in one sample sequenced in a study of shared clonotypes between healthy human individuals. Profiled with immunoSEQ multiplex PCR; TCRdb holds only in-frame clones, not every one. The data show about 2,200,000 clones, about 92% seen once. Selected positively for CCR7 and CD45RO-negative, naive CD8 cells excluded terminally differentiated effector memory CD45RA+ cells. The sample was naive CD8+ T cells from PBMCs. The receptors derive from a young man in good health. Some clones in this sample may be carry-over from other donors' samples.

V and J are TRBV7-9 and TRBJ2-5, with D possibly matching TRBD1 (5 bases). Germline V gene sequence: CDR1 SEHNR, CDR2 FQNEAQ (reference sequence). The CDR3 has 11 amino acids. V shed 8 bases and J shed 6 bases, with 10 bases lying between them. The CDR3 DNA reads as TGTGCCAGCCTCCCAGGGAAGACCCAGTACTTC. Translated: CASLPGKTQYF.

This sequence joins TRBV5-1 and TRBJ1-2; no firm D call. This CDR3 is 13 amino acids long. The V end lost 0 bases, the J end lost 6 bases, and 9 bases lay between the germline ends. The germline V gene encodes CDR1 SGHRS and CDR2 YFSETQ. The CDR3 DNA sequence: TGCGCCAGCAGCTTGGAGGGAACCAATGGCTACACCTTC. It encodes CASSLEGTNGYTF. Together with reference TRBV5-1 and TRBJ1-2, the CDR3 gives the full variable domain: KAGVTQTPRYLIKTRGQQVTLSCSPISGHRSVSWYQQTPGQGLQFLFEYFSETQRNKGNFPGRFSGRQFSNSRSEMNVSTLELGDSALYLCASSLEGTNGYTFGSGTRLTVV.

This clone was recorded a few times. The sample carries other DNA sequences with the same CDR3. CDR3 amino acids: CASSSGSSYEQYF. DNA of the CDR3: TGTGCCAGCAGCTCTGGCAGCTCCTACGAGCAGTACTTC. The chain joins TRBV7-9 to TRBJ2-7; D is undetermined. Germline CDR1 and CDR2: SEHNR and FQNEAQ (reference sequence). V lost 4 bases and J lost 0, with 7 bases in between. The CDR3 sequence is 13 residues long. Supplemented by reference TRBV7-9 and TRBJ2-7, the full variable domain reads DTGVSQNPRHKITKRGQNVTFRCDPISEHNRLYWYRQTLGQGPEFLTYFQNEAQLEKSRLLSDRFSAERPKGSFSTLEIQRTEQGDSAMYLCASSSGSSYEQYFGPGTRLTVT.

The chain couples TRBV30 to TRBJ2-1, with D perhaps TRBD2 (6 bases). This CDR3 region has 14 residues. Germline V gene sequence: CDR1 GTSNPN, CDR2 SVGIG (reference sequence). V gave up 0 bases and J gave up 7 bases, with 13 bases separating them. The CDR3 protein is CAWSVGLGGNEQFF. CDR3 nucleotide sequence: TGTGCCTGGAGTGTTGGGCTTGGGGGGAATGAGCAGTTCTTC.

The genes are TRBV5-6 and TRBJ2-2; 7 bases map to TRBD1. The CDR3 runs to 14 residues. Germline assignment: CDR1 SGHDT and CDR2 YYEEEE. V shed 4 bases, J shed 4 bases, and the junction held 4 bases outside the gene matches. CDR3 sequence (DNA): TGTGCCAGCAGCGAGGGGGCGAGCACCGGGGAGCTGTTTTTT. This translates into CASSEGASTGELFF.

V is TRBV2 and J is TRBJ2-7; D gene unclear. Trimming took off 6 bases at V and 4 bases at J, with 13 bases between the two ends. From germline, CDR1 is SNHLY and CDR2 FYNNEI. The length of the CDR3 is 13 residues. CDR3 DNA: TGTGCCAGCAGCCCCGTATCCCTATACGAGCAGTACTTC. This gives the protein CASSPVSLYEQYF.

The chain is built from TRBV21-1 and TRBJ2-7; no DNA check was done on the table's D call, TRBD2. TRBV21-1 is given as a pseudogene. CDR3 length: 16 residues. This CDR3 is CASSKVRAADTYEQYF. CDR3 nucleotides: TGTGCCAGCAGCAAAGTCAGAGCGGCAGACACCTACGAGCAGTACTTC.

This chain connects TRBV4-3 to TRBJ2-7; D gene ambiguous. Germline CDR1 LGHNA, CDR2 YSLEER. This CDR3 has 15 amino acids. Trimming removed 0 bases from V and 3 bases from J, with 12 bases in between. CDR3 protein: CASSQDRRSNYEQYF. The CDR3 nucleotides read TGCGCCAGCAGCCAAGATCGGCGGAGCAACTACGAGCAGTACTTC.

This clone was counted a single time. The V gene is TRBV4-1, the J gene TRBJ1-6, with a weak D call TRBD1 (5 bases). The CDR3 totals 15 residues. Trimming stripped 3 bases from V and 10 bases from J, with 16 bases between. The germline V gene encodes CDR1 MGHRA and CDR2 YSYEKL. CDR3 sequence reads: CASSHGGSPGSPLHF. CDR3 sequence (DNA): TGCGCCAGCAGCCATGGGGGGTCTCCTGGCTCACCCCTCCACTTT.

This rearrangement joins TRBV19 to TRBJ1-5; no reliable D call. CDR3 length: 13 amino acids. Trimming shortened V by 1 base and J by 11 bases, and 12 bases separated the two germline ends. Germline V CDR1 and CDR2: LNHDA, SQIVND (reference sequence). CDR3 DNA: TGTGCCAGTAGTATAGCGGGCCCGGGTGCCCAGCATTTT. This sequence encodes CASSIAGPGAQHF.

The chain recombines TRBV7-9 with TRBJ2-5, with 10 bases that match TRBD2. Germline lookup yields CDR1 SEHNR and CDR2 FQNEAQ (reference sequence). The CDR3 is 17 amino acids. Trimming took 3 bases from V and 1 from J; bases not matched to a gene: 8. Written as DNA, the CDR3 is TGTGCCAGCAGCTTCGGGGTAGCGGGAGGAGTCCAAGAGACCCAGTACTTC. It translates to CASSFGVAGGVQETQYF.

The chain combines TRBV7-9 with TRBJ2-1, with D perhaps matching TRBD1 (5 bases). Trimming removed 6 bases at V and 5 bases at J, with 11 bases between. Per the germline V gene, CDR1 is SEHNR and CDR2 is FQNEAQ (reference sequence). The CDR3 runs 13 residues. The CDR3 nucleotides read TGTGCCAGCAGTTCCGACAGACACAATGAGCAGTTCTTC. This encodes CASSSDRHNEQFF.

In its sample, this clone was seen once. The rearrangement joins TRBV9 to TRBJ2-2, with no clear D. CDR1 is SGDLS and CDR2 is YYNGEE in the germline V gene. Trimming took 2 bases from V and 5 from J, leaving 13 bases between them. There are 15 residues in the CDR3. CDR3 protein: CASSVSGTLTGELFF. The CDR3 DNA reads TGTGCCAGCAGCGTTTCCGGAACCTTAACCGGGGAGCTGTTTTTT.

The chain recombines TRBV29-1 with TRBJ1-1, with a weak D call TRBD1 (5 bases). The CDR3 consists of 14 residues. Germline values: CDR1 SQVTM, CDR2 ANQGSEA. V dropped 3 bases and J dropped 4 bases, with 15 bases sitting between them. In nucleotides, the CDR3 is TGCAGCGTTGAGCCCCAGGGAGGCGGCACTGAAGCTTTCTTT. The encoded protein is CSVEPQGGGTEAFF.

This chain uses TRBV21-1 with TRBJ2-3; the table's D gene call, TRBD1, was not cross checked with the DNA. TRBV21-1 represents a pseudogene. The CDR3 is made up of 14 amino acids. The CDR3 reads CASSSRTGADTQYF. The CDR3, as DNA: TGTGCCAGCAGCTCGAGGACAGGGGCCGATACGCAGTATTTT.

This clone showed up just once. The chain combines TRBV2 with TRBJ1-3, with 7 bases lining up with TRBD1. The J segment lost 7 bases and the V segment lost 2 bases, leaving 17 bases of the junction unmatched. The CDR3 is made up of 18 amino acids. CDR1 is SNHLY and CDR2 is FYNNEI in the germline V gene. Here the CDR3 DNA reads TGTGCCAGCAGTGAAAGCGGGGGGATGACAGGGCTCGGGAACACCATATATTTT. It yields the protein CASSESGGMTGLGNTIYF.

The rearrangement joins TRBV7-8 to TRBJ2-7; the D is unclear. V was shortened by 1 base and J by 6 bases, with 7 bases between the two germline ends. Germline-derived CDR1 and CDR2 are SGHVS and FQNEAQ. CDR3 length: 12 amino acids. CDR3: CASSLEVGEQYF. The CDR3 DNA reads TGTGCCAGCAGCTTAGAGGTCGGCGAGCAGTACTTC.

V is TRBV6-6 and J is TRBJ2-2, with 7 bases fitting TRBD1. Germline V gene sequence: CDR1 MNHNY, CDR2 SVGAGI (reference sequence). This CDR3 is 15 amino acids long. After removal of 2 bases from V and 6 bases from J, the junction contained 6 bases not matched to a gene. Here the CDR3 DNA reads TGTGCCAGCAGTTACAAGACAGGGTTGGCCGGGGAGCTGTTTTTT. Translating it yields CASSYKTGLAGELFF.

This chain joins TRBV2 and TRBJ2-1; a weak D match, TRBD2 (5 bases). Germline loops: CDR1 SNHLY, CDR2 FYNNEI. The V and J ends lost 7 bases and 12 bases respectively, with 22 bases between them. The length of the CDR3 is 14 residues. Here the CDR3 DNA reads TGTGCCAGCACCTCGGGATGGGAGATTGGTTGGCAGTTCTTC. It is translated as CASTSGWEIGWQFF.

The rearrangement uses TRBV14 and TRBJ2-2; D is ambiguous. V lost 1 base to trimming and J lost 5 bases, with 8 bases between them. Germline V gives CDR1 SGHDN, CDR2 FVKESK. This CDR3 spans 14 amino acids. The CDR3 bases are TGTGCCAGCAGCCAAGTGCCCAGTACCGGGGAGCTGTTTTTT. It encodes CASSQVPSTGELFF.

The chain links TRBV27 to TRBJ1-1; D gene unclear. CDR3 length equals 15 residues. The V and J ends lost 5 bases and 1 base respectively, with 14 bases between them. Germline V gives CDR1 MNHEY, CDR2 SMNVEV (reference sequence). The DNA of the CDR3 is TGTGCCAGCAGTACCCGGGCCCTCCAGAACACTGAAGCTTTCTTT. This translates into CASSTRALQNTEAFF.

The V call is TRBV6-5, the J call TRBJ2-7; 7 bases are a match to TRBD2. The trim removed 2 bases at V and 3 bases at J, leaving 10 bases unmatched. Germline CDR1 is MNHEY and CDR2 is SVGAGI. The CDR3 loop spans 16 amino acids. CDR3 residues: CASSYGSGPGDYEQYF. CDR3 sequence (DNA): TGTGCCAGCAGTTACGGTAGCGGGCCCGGGGACTACGAGCAGTACTTC.

The chain recombines TRBV7-3 with TRBJ1-1; D is unclear. Trimming shortened V by 2 bases and J by 2 bases, and 9 bases separated the two germline ends. CDR3 length: 14 residues. Germline CDR1 reads SGHTA; CDR2 reads FQGTGA. CDR3 sequence (DNA): TGTGCCAGCAGCTTAGTTGCAGAAAACACTGAAGCTTTCTTT. Residues: CASSLVAENTEAFF.

The chain is built from TRBV29-1 and TRBJ1-2; 8 bases align to TRBD1. V was pared by 3 bases and J by 7 bases, with 7 bases of the junction left unmatched. The CDR3 consists of 13 residues. CDR1 is SQVTM, CDR2 ANQGSEA, per germline. In nucleotides, the CDR3 is TGCAGCGTTGACCAGGACAGGGAAGGTGGCTACACCTTC. Protein product: CSVDQDREGGYTF.

The chain is built from TRBV18 and TRBJ2-6, with 7 bases that match TRBD1. The CDR3 spans 16 residues. CDR1 and CDR2 from the germline V gene are KGHSH and LQKENI. Trimming at V came to 6 bases and at J to 4 bases, leaving 9 bases not matched to a gene. This CDR3 reads CASSPLQGTGANVLTF. The CDR3 DNA is TGTGCCAGCTCGCCTTTACAGGGGACCGGGGCCAACGTCCTGACTTTC.

This clone was seen a single time. The rearrangement joins TRBV11-2 to TRBJ2-3, with TRBD2 matching over 8 bases. The CDR3 extends over 14 amino acids. V was clipped by 4 bases and J by 4 bases; unmatched bases: 4. Germline-derived CDR1 and CDR2 are SGHAT and FQNNGV. Written as DNA, the CDR3 is TGTGCCAGCAGCTCAAGCGGGAGATCAGATACGCAGTATTTT. Encoded protein: CASSSSGRSDTQYF.